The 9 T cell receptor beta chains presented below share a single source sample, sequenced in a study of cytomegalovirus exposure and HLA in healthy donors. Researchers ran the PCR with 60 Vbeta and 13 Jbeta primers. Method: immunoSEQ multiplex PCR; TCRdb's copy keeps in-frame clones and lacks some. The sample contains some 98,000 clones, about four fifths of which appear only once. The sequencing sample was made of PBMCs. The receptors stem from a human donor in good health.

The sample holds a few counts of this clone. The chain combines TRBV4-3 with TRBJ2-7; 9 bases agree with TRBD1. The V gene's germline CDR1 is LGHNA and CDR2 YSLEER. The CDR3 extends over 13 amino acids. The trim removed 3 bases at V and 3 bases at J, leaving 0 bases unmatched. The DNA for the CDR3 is TGCGCCAGCAGCCAGACAGGGGGCTACGAGCAGTACTTC. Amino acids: CASSQTGGYEQYF.

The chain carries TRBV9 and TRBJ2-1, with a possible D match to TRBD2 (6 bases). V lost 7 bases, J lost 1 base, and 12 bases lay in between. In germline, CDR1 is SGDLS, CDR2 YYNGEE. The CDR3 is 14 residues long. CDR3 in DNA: TGTGCCAGCGCCCTCGGGGGTTCCTACAATGAGCAGTTCTTC. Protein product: CASALGGSYNEQFF.

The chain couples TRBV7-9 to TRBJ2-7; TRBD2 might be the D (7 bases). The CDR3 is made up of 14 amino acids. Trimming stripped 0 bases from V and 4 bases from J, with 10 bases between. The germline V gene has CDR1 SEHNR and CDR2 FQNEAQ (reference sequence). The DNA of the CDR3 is TGTGCCAGCAGCTTAGCAGGGGGGGGGTACGAGCAGTACTTC. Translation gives CASSLAGGGYEQYF.

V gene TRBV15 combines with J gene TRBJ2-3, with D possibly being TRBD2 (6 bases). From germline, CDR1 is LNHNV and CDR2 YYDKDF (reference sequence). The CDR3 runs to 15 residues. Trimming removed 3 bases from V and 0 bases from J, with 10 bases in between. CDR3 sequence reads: CATSRPGLSTDTQYF. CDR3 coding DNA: TGTGCCACCAGCAGGCCGGGACTCAGCACAGATACGCAGTATTTT.

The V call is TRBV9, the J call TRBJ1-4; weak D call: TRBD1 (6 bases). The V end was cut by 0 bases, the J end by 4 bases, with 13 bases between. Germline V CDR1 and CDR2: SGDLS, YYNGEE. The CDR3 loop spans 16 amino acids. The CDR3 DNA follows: TGTGCCAGCAGCGTAGGCCCTACAGGGTTTAATGAAAAACTGTTTTTT. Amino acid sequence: CASSVGPTGFNEKLFF.

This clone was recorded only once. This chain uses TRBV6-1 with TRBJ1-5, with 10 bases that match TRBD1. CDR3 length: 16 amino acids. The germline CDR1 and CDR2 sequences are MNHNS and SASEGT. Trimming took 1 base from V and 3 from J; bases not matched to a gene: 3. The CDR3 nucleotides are TGTGCCAGCAGTGAAGGGACAGGGGGTTACAATCAGCCCCAGCATTTT. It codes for CASSEGTGGYNQPQHF.

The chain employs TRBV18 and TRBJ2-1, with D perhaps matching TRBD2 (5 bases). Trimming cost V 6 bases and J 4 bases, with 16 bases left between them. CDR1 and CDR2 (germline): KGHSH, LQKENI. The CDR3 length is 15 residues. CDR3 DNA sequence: TGTGCCAGCTCGCCCCAAGCCGGGATATACAATGAGCAGTTCTTC. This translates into CASSPQAGIYNEQFF.

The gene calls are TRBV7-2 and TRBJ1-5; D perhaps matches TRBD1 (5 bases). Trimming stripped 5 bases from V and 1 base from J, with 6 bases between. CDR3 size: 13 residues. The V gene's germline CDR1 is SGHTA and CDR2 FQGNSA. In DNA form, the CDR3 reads TGTGCCAGCAGCAGGGGCAGCAATCAGCCCCAGCATTTT. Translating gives CASSRGSNQPQHF.

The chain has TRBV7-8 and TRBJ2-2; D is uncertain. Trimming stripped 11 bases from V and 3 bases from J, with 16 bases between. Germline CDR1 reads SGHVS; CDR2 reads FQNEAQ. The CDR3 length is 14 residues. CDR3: CAVSLRLDTGELFF. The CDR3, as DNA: TGTGCCGTGTCCCTGCGTTTAGACACCGGGGAGCTGTTTTTT.